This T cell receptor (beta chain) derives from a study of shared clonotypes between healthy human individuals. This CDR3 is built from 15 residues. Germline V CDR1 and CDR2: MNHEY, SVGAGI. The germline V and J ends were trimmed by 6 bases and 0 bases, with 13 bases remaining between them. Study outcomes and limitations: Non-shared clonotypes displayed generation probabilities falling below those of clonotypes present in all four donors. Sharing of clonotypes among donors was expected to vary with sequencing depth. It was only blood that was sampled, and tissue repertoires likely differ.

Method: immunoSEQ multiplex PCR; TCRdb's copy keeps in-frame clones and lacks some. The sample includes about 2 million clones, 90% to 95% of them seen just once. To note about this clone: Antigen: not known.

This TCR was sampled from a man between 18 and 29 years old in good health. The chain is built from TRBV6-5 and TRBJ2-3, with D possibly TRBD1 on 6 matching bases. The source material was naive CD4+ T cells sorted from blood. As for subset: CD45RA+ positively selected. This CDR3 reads CASSYRAESTDTQYF. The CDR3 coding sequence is TGTGCCAGCAGCTACAGGGCCGAGAGCACAGATACGCAGTATTTT.